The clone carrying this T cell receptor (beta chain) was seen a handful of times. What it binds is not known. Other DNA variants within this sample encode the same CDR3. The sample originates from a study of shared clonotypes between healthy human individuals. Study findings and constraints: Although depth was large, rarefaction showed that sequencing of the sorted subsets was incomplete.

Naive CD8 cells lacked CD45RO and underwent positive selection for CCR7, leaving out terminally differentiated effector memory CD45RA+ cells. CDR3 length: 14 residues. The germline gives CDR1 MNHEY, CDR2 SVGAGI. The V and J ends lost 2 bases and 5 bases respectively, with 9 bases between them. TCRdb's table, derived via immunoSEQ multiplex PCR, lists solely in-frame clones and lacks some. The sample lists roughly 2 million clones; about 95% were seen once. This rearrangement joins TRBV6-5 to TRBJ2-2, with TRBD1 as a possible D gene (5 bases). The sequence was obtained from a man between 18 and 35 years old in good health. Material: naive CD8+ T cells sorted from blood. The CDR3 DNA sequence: TGTGCCAGCAGTTACGGAGCAGGGACCGGGGAGCTGTTTTTT. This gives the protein CASSYGAGTGELFF.